These 6 T cell receptor beta chains originate from one sample sequenced in a study of T cells in Graves' hyperthyroidism and ophthalmopathy (dated by TCRdb to about 2019). Libraries were made using multiplex PCR. TCRdb lists the instrument as Illumina HiSeq 2000. Amplification of TCR beta CDR3 regions was carried out from RNA transcripts. The first round of RT-PCR for the TCR CDR3 was performed with the HTBI primer set and the Qiagen OneStep RT-PCR kit. TCRdb itself trimmed the public reads at Q25 with fastp, ran MiXCR and retained productive beta chains. One record per CDR3 amino acid sequence lists the most common genes and DNA. The sample data list 500,000 or so distinct CDR3 sequences, and approximately 17% of these were observed just once. About 16% of the sample is held by the ten biggest clonotypes. Input material: blood. Every receptor here comes from a woman in her late teens or twenties with Graves' ophthalmopathy.

J is TRBJ2-7 and V is TRBV5-6; 7 nucleotides agree with TRBD1. The CDR3 is made up of 14 amino acids. Looked up from germline, CDR1 is SGHDT and CDR2 is YYEEEE. J gave up 3 bases and V 0 bases, and 3 bases lay outside the gene matches. Here the CDR3 reads CASSLGTGYYEQYF. DNA of the CDR3: TGTGCCAGCAGCTTGGGGACAGGATACTACGAGCAGTACTTC. Complete variable domain (other parts from reference TRBV5-6 and TRBJ2-7): DAGVTQSPTHLIKTRGQQVTLRCSPKSGHDTVSWYQQALGQGPQFIFQYYEEEERQRGNFPDRFSGHQFPNYSSELNVNALLLGDSALYLCASSLGTGYYEQYFGPGTRLTVT.

CDR3 bases: TGTGCCAGCAGCTTCCTAGCGGGAGGGGACAATGAGCAGTTCTTC. Its protein product is CASSFLAGGDNEQFF. The chain has TRBV5-4 and TRBJ2-1; 12 bases align to TRBD2. This CDR3 has 15 residues. The germline V gene has CDR1 SGHNT and CDR2 YYREEE (reference sequence). Trimming took 2 bases from V and 5 from J; bases not matched to a gene: 2.

The gene calls are TRBV28 and TRBJ2-5, with TRBD1 identical over 8 bases. Germline lookup yields CDR1 MDHEN and CDR2 SYDVKM. This CDR3 is 15 amino acids long. V lost 0 bases to trimming and J lost 3 bases; unmatched junction nucleotides: 3. The CDR3 DNA reads TGTGCCAGCAGTTTATGGGACAGGGTAGAAGAGACCCAGTACTTC. As protein: CASSLWDRVEETQYF.

This clonotype was seen a handful of times. The chain has TRBV27 and TRBJ1-4, with a possible D match to TRBD1 (5 bases). This CDR3 is 14 amino acids long. The germline gives CDR1 MNHEY, CDR2 SMNVEV (reference sequence). The V gene lost 2 bases and the J gene lost 7 bases, with 11 bases spanning the gap. In DNA form, the CDR3 reads TGTGCCAGCAGTTTAGTTGGGGACGGTGAAAAACTGTTTTTT. It encodes CASSLVGDGEKLFF.

At least ten counts were recorded for this clonotype. The V call is TRBV2, the J call TRBJ2-5; maybe TRBD2 (6 bases). The CDR3 runs to 15 residues. V lost 3 bases and J lost 3, with 14 bases in between. Germline V gives CDR1 SNHLY, CDR2 FYNNEI. DNA for the CDR3: TGTGCCAGCAGTGATATGGACTATGGAAAAGAGACCCAGTACTTC. Amino acid sequence: CASSDMDYGKETQYF.

The chain uses TRBV30 and TRBJ2-1; TRBD1 matches at 7 bases. Germline CDR1 GTSNPN, CDR2 SVGIG (reference sequence). Trimming at V came to 6 bases and at J to 0 bases, leaving 8 bases not matched to a gene. The CDR3 sequence is 15 residues long. The CDR3: CACLATGSSYNEQFF. The CDR3 nucleotides read TGTGCCTGTCTTGCGACAGGGAGCTCCTACAATGAGCAGTTCTTC.